The rows below give T cell receptor beta chains drawn from one sample of a study of tumor-infiltrating lymphocytes in primary liver carcinoma. TCRdb re-called the multiplex PCR reads with MiXCR, one entry per CDR3 protein. This sample has about 180,000 distinct CDR3 sequences; over 50% occur once, and the top ten carry about 70%. Material: peripheral blood. Every receptor here comes from a middle-aged man with primary liver carcinoma and hepatitis B virus infection. The conserved cysteine and the conserved F or W are not part of the CDR3 here. Rows may omit the clone size; those that give it use once, few, many or a size class.

TRBV5-6	few	TRBJ2-3	ASSLVATSFTDTQY
TRBV30	few	TRBJ2-1	AWSVAQRGRDEQF
TRBV10-3	-	TRBJ2-7	AISEWLAGTYEQY
TRBV11-2	-	TRBJ2-4	PSSPKNIQY
TRBV6-1	-	TRBJ2-6	ASSDWGRYEGANVLT
TRBV12-3/TRBV12-4	-	TRBJ2-1	ASSLWDMNEQF
TRBV6-5	-	TRBJ1-6	ASMTGYNSPLH
TRBV11-2	many	TRBJ2-7	ASSLDRGREQY
TRBV6-1	-	TRBJ2-1	TSSPGAGGMEQF
TRBV4-1	few	TRBJ1-1	ASSQPWRGQENTEAF
TRBV12-3/TRBV12-4	many	TRBJ2-7	ASSTLGQEEQY
TRBV10-3	few	TRBJ1-3	AISEGDISGNTIY
TRBV6-6	-	TRBJ2-3	ASSPRDRGTDTQY
TRBV28	-	TRBJ2-1	ASSSTGASGPFNEQF
TRBV11-2	many	TRBJ1-1	ASSKDIPRGNTEAF
TRBV7-9	-	TRBJ1-4	ASTGSLSAEKLF
TRBV7-9	once	TRBJ1-4	ASSFQGSNEKLF
TRBV4-1	-	TRBJ2-6	ASRDGGSGANVLT
TRBV11-2	-	TRBJ2-7	ASNLTDGAYEQY
TRBV4-2	many	TRBJ2-1	ASSQGRGVYNEQF
TRBV29-1	few	TRBJ1-4	SVAVGANEKLF
TRBV6-6	-	TRBJ2-1	ASSHDSHNEQF
TRBV6-5	-	TRBJ2-6	ASSPDKGLAGANVLT
TRBV29-1	-	TRBJ2-1	SVELGLAGRTQF
TRBV12-3/TRBV12-4	-	TRBJ2-6	ASSPGTGSSGVNVLT
TRBV11-2	many	TRBJ2-1	ASSLDWPETSGSPYNEQF
TRBV28	-	TRBJ2-3	ASIMTGGRGYTQY
TRBV4-2	-	TRBJ2-3	ASSQGSFLAGGSDTQY
TRBV6-2/TRBV6-3	-	TRBJ2-4	ATRLAGLAKNIQD
TRBV6-5	few	TRBJ2-7	ASSRTGEQY
TRBV6-1	few	TRBJ1-5	ASSEVGSSNQPQH
TRBV6-5	few	TRBJ2-7	ASSYSRGVYEQY
TRBV6-6	-	TRBJ2-3	ASSSPSGGMQY
TRBV5-4	-	TRBJ2-7	ASSSRDRGYEQY
TRBV28	once	TRBJ2-2	ASSLFGDSGELF
TRBV11-2	-	TRBJ2-1	TSSFGVSSEQF
TRBV6-1	-	TRBJ2-3	ASRPVGVASTDTQY
TRBV28	once	TRBJ2-1	ASIGTGANEQF
TRBV11-2	-	TRBJ2-2	ASTLGWGNTGELF
TRBV6-2/TRBV6-3	few	TRBJ1-2	ASSSPQGYGYT
TRBV14	-	TRBJ1-1	ASRGQANTEAF
TRBV14	few	TRBJ1-4	ASSQDRGRTNEKLF
TRBV29-1	few	TRBJ2-3	SVSEGITDTQY
TRBV6-5	-	TRBJ2-1	ASSSGLAADNEQF
TRBV4-1	few	TRBJ1-4	ASSPTGVPSEKLF
TRBV14	-	TRBJ2-1	ASSRLGPYNEQF
TRBV11-2	-	TRBJ2-2	ASSPRGGPNIRELF
TRBV28	-	TRBJ2-3	ASATSGLTDTQY
TRBV11-2	-	TRBJ2-5	ASSLSVPSEIQY
TRBV10-1	-	TRBJ2-5	ASSADRGVETQY
TRBV10-3	-	TRBJ2-3	AISAAGGTDTQY
TRBV29-1	-	TRBJ2-7	SVRTDTYEQY
TRBV12-3/TRBV12-4	few	TRBJ1-1	ASSLSQGSTEAF
TRBV29-1	many	TRBJ1-2	SVARDFPGLGYT
TRBV6-6	-	TRBJ1-4	ASRDKGREKLF
TRBV29-1	few	TRBJ2-2	SVEAPQLSGTSRITGELF
TRBV6-5	-	TRBJ2-7	VSSFIPAGGSYEQY
TRBV14	-	TRBJ2-1	AISQDRGSGGFYNEQF
TRBV12-3/TRBV12-4	few	TRBJ1-5	ASSPRGGANQPQH